This T cell receptor (beta chain) was recovered during a study of vaccination effects on CD4 cells after COVID-19. Study conclusions and caveats: Vaccine- and infection-induced clones showed marked clonal contraction late following vaccination.

Sequencing used immunoSEQ multiplex PCR; TCRdb keeps in-frame clones, though not all of them. Of 25,000 or so clones in the sample, over 70% were seen once. J lost 9 bases, V lost 3 bases, and 8 bases had no gene match. Germline values: CDR1 SGHTA, CDR2 FQGNSA. This CDR3 comprises 14 residues. Points on this clone: No antigen is known for it.

Antigen-specific CD4+ T cells were expanded (with viral peptide pools) by the ViraFEST assay ahead of sequencing. With roughly 9 days of culture completed, CD4+ T cells were isolated. The vaccine given was either BNT162b2 or mRNA-1273, in two doses. The V call is TRBV7-2, the J call TRBJ2-1; 7 nucleotides line up with TRBD2. The TCR was taken from a human donor who received a COVID-19 vaccine. The material was CD4+ T cells from PBMCs cultured with SARS-CoV-2 spike peptides, obtained after COVID-19 vaccination. CDR3 DNA: TGTGCCAGCAGCTTCTTGGCAGGGAGGGGTGAGCAGTTCTTC. Translation: CASSFLAGRGEQFF.